This passage covers 32 T cell receptor beta chains from one sample sequenced in a study of blood T cells in healthy people across ages. A sample-barcoded 5' primer and a J-beta primer mix were used in a second PCR of roughly 6 to 11 cycles. TCRdb re-derived calls from the 5' RACE reads in MiXCR, one entry per CDR3 protein. This repertoire shows about 1,800,000 distinct CDR3 sequences, approximately 30% found once; its top ten account for about 8%. Sequencing input: blood. The receptors here all came from a woman in her twenties or thirties in good health.

The J gene is TRBJ2-1, the V gene TRBV20-1, with D possibly matching TRBD1 (5 bases). The J call is doubtful: the DNA matches TRBJ2-7 better. The CDR3 runs 15 residues. Germline CDR1 DFQATT, CDR2 SNEGSKA (reference sequence). The CDR3 nucleotides are TGCAGTGCCGCAATGCAGGGAAACTCCTACAATGAGCAGTACTTC. Translated: CSAAMQGNSYNEQYF.

The chain recombines TRBV29-1 with TRBJ2-5, with 14 bases fitting TRBD2. CDR1 is SQVTM, CDR2 ANQGSEA, per germline. V shed 6 bases and J 2 bases; nucleotides not matched to a gene: 17. The CDR3 is 19 amino acids. CDR3 loop: CSVAGLAGEKPTIQETQYF. DNA of the CDR3: TGCAGCGTAGCGGGACTAGCGGGAGAGAAGCCTACCATACAAGAGACCCAGTACTTC. The variable domain in full, completed from reference TRBV29-1 and TRBJ2-5, reads SAVISQKPSRDICQRGTSLTIQCQVDSQVTMMFWYRQQPGQSLTLIATANQGSEATYESGFVIDKFPISRPNLTFSTLTVSNMSPEDSSIYLCSVAGLAGEKPTIQETQYFGPGTRLLVL.

The genes are TRBV7-2 and TRBJ2-3; 8 nucleotides agree with TRBD2. V lost 2 bases, J lost 4 bases, and 5 bases stayed unmatched. This CDR3 spans 15 amino acids. Germline V gene data show CDR1 as SGHTA and CDR2 as FQGNSA. CDR3 loop: CASSLLSSGSDTQYF. CDR3 bases: TGTGCCAGCAGCTTATTGTCTAGCGGGTCAGATACGCAGTATTTT.

This clonotype showed up many times. V gene TRBV10-2 combines with J gene TRBJ2-7; D is undetermined. The germline gives CDR1 WSHSY, CDR2 SAAADI. Trimming took off 5 bases at V and 2 bases at J, with 10 bases between the two ends. CDR3 length: 13 amino acids. The CDR3 protein is CASSIAPAYEQYF. The CDR3 nucleotides are TGCGCCAGCAGTATAGCACCAGCCTACGAGCAGTACTTC.

The chain carries TRBV12-3 or TRBV12-4 and TRBJ2-3; D possibly corresponds to TRBD2 (6 bases). V was clipped by 2 bases and J by 4 bases, with 13 bases between them. This CDR3 region has 15 residues. The CDR3 coding sequence is TGTGCCAGCAGTTTAAGGGGACTCAGCGCAGATACGCAGTATTTT. Protein sequence: CASSLRGLSADTQYF.

CDR3 nucleotides: TGCGCCAGCAGCCAAGAGGGGGAAATGACTGAAGCTTTCTTT. This encodes CASSQEGEMTEAFF. The V call is TRBV4-3, the J call TRBJ1-1; TRBD1 is a possible D gene (5 bases). This CDR3 region has 14 residues. Germline V CDR1 and CDR2: LGHNA, YSLEER. The ends were cut back, 0 bases at V and 5 bases at J, with 10 bases in the middle.

The chain links TRBV9 to TRBJ1-2; D is perhaps TRBD1 (5 bases). CDR3 length equals 16 residues. The V end was cut by 4 bases, the J end by 7 bases, with 23 bases between. The V gene's germline CDR1 is SGDLS and CDR2 YYNGEE. The CDR3 sequence: CASSHLGDRGYGGYTF. DNA for the CDR3: TGTGCCAGCAGCCACCTGGGGGACCGCGGCTATGGTGGCTACACCTTC.

This clonotype was seen more than once but under ten times. The chain joins TRBV7-2 to TRBJ1-1; maybe TRBD1 (6 bases). CDR1 and CDR2 from the germline V gene are SGHTA and FQGNSA. V gave up 1 base and J gave up 4 bases, with 13 bases separating them. The CDR3 is made up of 15 amino acids. The CDR3 here is CASSLGGGGRTEAFF. CDR3 coding DNA: TGTGCCAGCAGCTTAGGAGGAGGGGGGCGCACTGAAGCTTTCTTT.

This chain uses TRBV5-1 with TRBJ2-1, with D possibly called TRBD1 or TRBD2 (5 bases each). V lost 0 bases, J lost 8 bases, and 18 bases lay in between. The germline CDR1 and CDR2 sequences are SGHRS and YFSETQ. The CDR3 has 16 residues. CDR3 in amino acids: CASSLVGRDGVYEQFF. The CDR3 coding sequence is TGCGCCAGCAGCTTGGTAGGTCGGGACGGCGTCTATGAGCAGTTCTTC.

On this clonotype: This may stem from a read error, because a much larger clone lies one nucleotide away. V is TRBV15 and J is TRBJ2-7; D unresolved. The CDR3 consists of 14 residues. The ends were cut back, 1 base at V and 0 bases at J, with 7 bases in the middle. Germline V gene sequence: CDR1 LNHNV, CDR2 YYDKDF (reference sequence). CDR3 region: CATSRGPDSYEQYF. The CDR3, as DNA: TGTGCCACCAGCAGAGGTCCCGACTCCTACGAGCAGTACTTC.

V is TRBV15 and J is TRBJ1-4; no definite D call. The CDR3 covers 13 residues. Trimming cost V 0 bases and J 7 bases, with 6 bases left between them. Looked up from germline, CDR1 is LNHNV and CDR2 is YYDKDF (reference sequence). The CDR3 DNA reads as TGTGCCACCAGCAGAGATACGAGTGAAAAACTGTTTTTT. It yields the protein CATSRDTSEKLFF.

The J gene is TRBJ1-5, the V gene TRBV2; D not resolved. The germline gives CDR1 SNHLY, CDR2 FYNNEI. This CDR3 spans 18 amino acids. Trimming removed 4 bases at V and 4 bases at J, with 23 bases between. The CDR3 region is CASSGSPLGPTGNQPQHF. CDR3 bases: TGTGCCAGCAGTGGCTCGCCGTTAGGTCCGACCGGGAATCAGCCCCAGCATTTT.

The chain joins TRBV7-2 to TRBJ1-5; 8 bases align to TRBD1. Germline assignment: CDR1 SGHTA and CDR2 FQGNSA. Losses at the gene ends were 5 bases for V and 7 bases for J; bases not matched to a gene: 10. This CDR3 has 15 residues. Written as DNA, the CDR3 is TGTGCCAGCAGCCATGGACAGGGTTTCACCCAGCCCCAGCATTTT. Its protein product is CASSHGQGFTQPQHF.

This clonotype was picked up a small number of times. The chain links TRBV12-3 or TRBV12-4 to TRBJ2-1; D unclear. The CDR3 extends over 14 amino acids. Trimming removed 5 bases at V and 7 bases at J, with 15 bases between. This CDR3 is CASSGSPRVNEQFF. The CDR3 nucleotides read TGTGCCAGCAGTGGATCTCCCCGGGTGAATGAGCAGTTCTTC.

This clonotype was found many times. The CDR3 loop reads CASSFFGLSGQETQYF. The CDR3 nucleotides are TGTGCCAGCAGCTTCTTCGGTCTCTCCGGCCAAGAGACCCAGTACTTC. This chain joins TRBV7-9 and TRBJ2-5; D unclear. This CDR3 contains 16 residues. With 3 bases removed from V and 1 base from J, the gap between germline ends came to 15 bases. Germline CDR1 reads SEHNR; CDR2 reads FQNEAQ (reference sequence).

This clonotype showed up just a few times. The chain has TRBV29-1 and TRBJ1-1; D not certain. The CDR3 extends over 10 amino acids. V was shortened by 8 bases and J by 3 bases, with 7 bases between the two germline ends. Per germline, CDR1 SQVTM and CDR2 ANQGSEA. The CDR3 DNA reads as TGCAGCCTCATGGACACTGAAGCTTTCTTT. It is translated as CSLMDTEAFF.

V usage is TRBV5-1 and J usage is TRBJ1-5; perhaps TRBD1 as D (6 bases). In germline, CDR1 is SGHRS, CDR2 YFSETQ. This CDR3 has 15 amino acids. V was shortened by 4 bases and J by 3 bases, with 14 bases between the two germline ends. The CDR3, as DNA: TGCGCCAGCAGCCTAGTTACAGGGCCCAATCAGCCCCAGCATTTT. Translating gives CASSLVTGPNQPQHF.

In its sample, this clonotype was seen many times. V gene TRBV6-5 combines with J gene TRBJ2-5; D unclear. Germline V gene sequence: CDR1 MNHEY, CDR2 SVGAGI. V lost 0 bases, J lost 2 bases, and 7 bases lay in between. The CDR3 runs 14 residues. The CDR3: CASSYSTAQETQYF. The CDR3 DNA sequence: TGTGCCAGCAGTTACTCGACGGCTCAAGAGACCCAGTACTTC.

This clonotype was recorded many times. This chain joins TRBV12-3 or TRBV12-4 and TRBJ2-5; 7 bases agree with TRBD2. The CDR3 runs 12 residues. The J segment lost 2 bases and the V segment lost 8 bases, leaving 2 bases of the junction unmatched. The chain's CDR3 is CASGTNQETQYF. The CDR3 DNA reads as TGTGCCAGCGGGACTAATCAAGAGACCCAGTACTTC.

This chain uses TRBV10-3 with TRBJ2-2; no firm D call. Between the trimmed V and J ends, which lost 0 bases and 5 bases, there was a span of 7 bases. The CDR3 totals 14 residues. Germline V gene data show CDR1 as ENHRY and CDR2 as SYGVKD. In DNA form, the CDR3 reads TGTGCCATCAGTGAGTCGGGTGTGACCGGGGAGCTGTTTTTT. It translates to CAISESGVTGELFF.

V gene TRBV15 combines with J gene TRBJ2-5; a possible D gene is TRBD2 (5 bases). CDR1 is LNHNV, CDR2 YYDKDF, per germline (reference sequence). With 2 bases removed from V and 2 bases from J, the gap between germline ends came to 12 bases. The CDR3 spans 15 residues. The CDR3 bases are TGTGCCACCAGCAGACCGCTCCGGGGACAAGAGACCCAGTACTTC. Protein sequence: CATSRPLRGQETQYF.

This clonotype was observed at least ten times. The chain combines TRBV5-1 with TRBJ2-3; D call uncertain. The CDR3 is made up of 14 amino acids. Germline V lookup: CDR1 SGHRS, CDR2 YFSETQ. With 1 base removed from V and 5 bases from J, the gap between germline ends came to 11 bases. DNA for the CDR3: TGCGCCAGCAGCTTGACCATTCAGGAAGATACGCAGTATTTT. Encoded protein: CASSLTIQEDTQYF. Based on the CDR3 plus reference TRBV5-1 and TRBJ2-3, the full variable domain is KAGVTQTPRYLIKTRGQQVTLSCSPISGHRSVSWYQQTPGQGLQFLFEYFSETQRNKGNFPGRFSGRQFSNSRSEMNVSTLELGDSALYLCASSLTIQEDTQYFGPGTRLTVL.

This chain connects TRBV5-6 to TRBJ2-7; D not certain. There are 16 residues in the CDR3. Trimming cost V 2 bases and J 2 bases, with 17 bases left between them. Germline values: CDR1 SGHDT, CDR2 YYEEEE. CDR3 protein: CASSFEVNNPTYEQYF. As DNA, the CDR3 is TGTGCCAGCAGCTTCGAAGTAAACAACCCAACCTACGAGCAGTACTTC.

The chain combines TRBV7-7 with TRBJ2-5; tentatively, D is TRBD1 (6 bases). V was shortened by 5 bases and J by 5 bases, with 12 bases between the two germline ends. Germline assignment: CDR1 SSHAT and CDR2 FNYEAQ (reference sequence). This CDR3 is built from 13 residues. CDR3 coding DNA: TGTGCCAGCAGCGCAGACAGGCCGGAGACCCAGTACTTC. It yields the protein CASSADRPETQYF.

The chain carries TRBV27 and TRBJ2-2, with D unresolved. This CDR3 contains 15 residues. Trimming removed 4 bases from V and 4 bases from J, with 13 bases in between. The germline V gene encodes CDR1 MNHEY and CDR2 SMNVEV (reference sequence). CDR3 sequence reads: CASSSTFPRTGELFF. In DNA, the CDR3 is TGTGCCAGCAGTTCCACTTTCCCCCGCACCGGGGAGCTGTTTTTT.

This clonotype showed up just a few times. The chain links TRBV6-5 to TRBJ2-1; D is unresolved. Trimming pared 10 bases from V and 6 bases from J, leaving 19 bases between. Germline V gene lookup returns CDR1 MNHEY and CDR2 SVGAGI. This CDR3 has 14 residues. The chain's CDR3 is CATSRLRIGNEQFF. CDR3 sequence (DNA): TGTGCCACATCCAGGCTCCGGATAGGCAATGAGCAGTTCTTC.

The chain employs TRBV7-6 and TRBJ2-1; D is possibly TRBD2 (6 bases). The CDR3 contains 15 residues. The V end was cut by 7 bases, the J end by 5 bases, with 18 bases between. Per germline, CDR1 SGHVS and CDR2 FNYEAQ. The CDR3 DNA follows: TGTGCCAGCAACTCGTCGGGACTGATAAACAATGAGCAGTTCTTC. It specifies CASNSSGLINNEQFF.

This clonotype was found a few times. The J gene is TRBJ2-5, the V gene TRBV12-3 or TRBV12-4; no definite D call. Trimming took off 1 base at V and 11 bases at J, with 20 bases between the two ends. The CDR3 contains 15 residues. The CDR3 protein is CASSLGTATYNEQYF. CDR3 sequence (DNA): TGTGCCAGCAGTTTAGGAACAGCCACCTACAATGAGCAGTACTTC.

V and J are TRBV7-3 and TRBJ1-2, with D hard to call. Germline V gene sequence: CDR1 SGHTA, CDR2 FQGTGA. The V and J ends lost 5 bases and 2 bases respectively, with 12 bases between them. This CDR3 has 14 residues. Here the CDR3 DNA reads TGTGCCAGCAGCCGATCGGCTTCAAACTATGGCTACACCTTC. Translated, it gives CASSRSASNYGYTF.

This clonotype was picked up a small number of times. A much larger clone lies a single base off, so this may be a read error. The CDR3, as DNA: TGTACCAGCAGCGCCCCGGGACAGTACAATGAGCAGTTCTTC. Protein product: CTSSAPGQYNEQFF. The genes are TRBV7-2 and TRBJ2-1, with 7 bases lining up with TRBD1. The CDR3 has 14 residues. Germline V CDR1 and CDR2: SGHTA, FQGNSA. J was trimmed by 4 bases and V by 5 bases; bases with no gene match: 5.

Notes on this clonotype: The junction and the germline gene differ at one end; a read error may be behind it. This chain connects TRBV5-1 to TRBJ1-2; D might be TRBD1 (5 bases). This CDR3 has 15 amino acids. Per the germline V gene, CDR1 is SGHRS and CDR2 is YFSETQ. CDR3 protein: CVSSSGRGHGYGYTF. The CDR3 coding sequence is TGCGTCAGCAGCTCTGGGAGGGGCCACGGCTATGGCTACACCTTC.

With regard to this clonotype: A read error may explain this, as a much larger clone is one base away. The conserved closing phenylalanine or tryptophan is absent in this CDR3, likely reflecting a read error. CDR3 residues: CASSVTGTGANVLTV. In DNA form, the CDR3 reads TGTGCCAGCAGCGTGACAGGGACTGGGGCCAACGTCCTGACTGTC. The chain employs TRBV9 and TRBJ2-6, with 7 bases lining up with TRBD1. The germline CDR1 and CDR2 sequences are SGDLS and YYNGEE. Trimming removed 2 bases from V and 2 bases from J; junction bases left unmatched: 1. The CDR3 runs to 15 residues.